The T cell receptor beta chain under discussion was sequenced for a study of blood T cell repertoires in COVID-19. CDR3 length: 15 amino acids. V gave up 5 bases and J gave up 3 bases; unmatched junction bases: 12. Germline V gene sequence: CDR1 SQVTM, CDR2 ANQGSEA. Sequenced by immunoSEQ multiplex PCR; TCRdb stores in-frame clones only, minus some. The sample carries fewer than 150,000 clones, around 87% recorded once. The chain is built from TRBV29-1 and TRBJ1-1; 7 bases fit TRBD1. The material sequenced was peripheral blood. The receptor comes from an older woman with acute or convalescent COVID-19. CDR3 protein: CSVTPGTALDTEAFF. CDR3 sequence (DNA): TGCAGCGTTACCCCCGGGACAGCATTAGACACTGAAGCTTTCTTT.